The sequence of this T cell receptor (beta chain) was determined in a study of identical twins. Healthy Caucasians were all of the donors. From the 5' RACE reads, TCRdb called clonotypes with MiXCR, one entry per CDR3 protein. The repertoire consists of 600,000 to 700,000 distinct CDR3 sequences, with 21% occurring once and the leading ten covering around 4.5%. V was clipped by 5 bases and J by 1 base, with 8 bases between them. CDR3 length equals 13 residues. Germline V gene sequence: CDR1 LNHNV, CDR2 YYDKDF (reference sequence). These data also formed part of another study, on T cells expressing NK-cell markers. According to that study: Underlying the TCR beta repertoires were sorted CD3+CD56+NKG2C+, CD3+CD56+NKG2C- and CD3+CD56-NKG2C+ T cells. A range of roughly 1.0-8% of CD8+ T cells consisted of dominant NKG2C+ clonotypes in several donors. The leading position in the CD3+CD56-NKG2C+ fraction of a handful of donors also went to these clonotypes.

The material sequenced was PBMCs. The rearrangement uses TRBV15 and TRBJ1-2, with D hard to call. The TCR sequence derives from a woman under 30 in good health. In DNA form, the CDR3 reads TGTGCCACCAGCCCTGATCTTAACTATGGCTACACCTTC. It is translated as CATSPDLNYGYTF.